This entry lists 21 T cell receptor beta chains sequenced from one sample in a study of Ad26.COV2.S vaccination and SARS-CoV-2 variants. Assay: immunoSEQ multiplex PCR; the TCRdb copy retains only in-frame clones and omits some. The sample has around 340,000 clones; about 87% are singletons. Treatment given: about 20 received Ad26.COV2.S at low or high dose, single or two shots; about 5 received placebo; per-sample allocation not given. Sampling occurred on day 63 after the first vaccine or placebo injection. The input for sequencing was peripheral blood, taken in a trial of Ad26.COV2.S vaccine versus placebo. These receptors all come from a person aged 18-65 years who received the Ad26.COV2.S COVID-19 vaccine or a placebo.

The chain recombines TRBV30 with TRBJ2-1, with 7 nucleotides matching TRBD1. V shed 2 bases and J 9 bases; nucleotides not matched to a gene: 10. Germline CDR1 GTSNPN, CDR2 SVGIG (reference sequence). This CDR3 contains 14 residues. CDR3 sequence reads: CAWSPARGRGEQFF. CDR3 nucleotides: TGTGCCTGGAGTCCGGCAAGGGGGCGAGGTGAGCAGTTCTTC.

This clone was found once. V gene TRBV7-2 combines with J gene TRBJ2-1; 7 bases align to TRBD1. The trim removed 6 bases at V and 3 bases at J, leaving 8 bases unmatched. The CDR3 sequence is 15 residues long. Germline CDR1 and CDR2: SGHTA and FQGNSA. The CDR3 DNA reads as TGTGCCAGCAGTCCCGACAGGGCTCTCTACAATGAGCAGTTCTTC. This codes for CASSPDRALYNEQFF.

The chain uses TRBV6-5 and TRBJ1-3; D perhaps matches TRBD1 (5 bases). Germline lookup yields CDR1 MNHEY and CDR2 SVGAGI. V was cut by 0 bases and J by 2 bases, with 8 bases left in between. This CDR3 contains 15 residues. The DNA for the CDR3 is TGTGCCAGCAGTTACTCGGGGGGAGCTGGAAACACCATATATTTT. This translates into CASSYSGGAGNTIYF.

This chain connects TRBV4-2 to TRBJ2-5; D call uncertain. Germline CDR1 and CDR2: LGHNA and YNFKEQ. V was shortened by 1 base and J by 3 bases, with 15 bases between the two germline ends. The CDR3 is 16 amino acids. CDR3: CASSQVGDLAEETQYF. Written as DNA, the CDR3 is TGTGCCAGCAGCCAAGTCGGCGACCTGGCGGAAGAGACCCAGTACTTC.

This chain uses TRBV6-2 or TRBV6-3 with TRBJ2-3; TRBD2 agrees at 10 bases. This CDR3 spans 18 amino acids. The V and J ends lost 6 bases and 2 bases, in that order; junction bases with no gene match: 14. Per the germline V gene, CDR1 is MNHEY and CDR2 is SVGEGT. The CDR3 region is CASSQPRSSGGVTDTQYF. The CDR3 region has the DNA TGTGCCAGCAGCCAACCGCGATCTAGCGGGGGAGTCACAGATACGCAGTATTTT.

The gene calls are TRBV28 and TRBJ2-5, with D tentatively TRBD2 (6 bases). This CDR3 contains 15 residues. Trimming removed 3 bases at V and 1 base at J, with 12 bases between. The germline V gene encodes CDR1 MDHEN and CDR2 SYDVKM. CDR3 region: CASSFATGLQETQYF. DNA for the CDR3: TGTGCCAGCAGTTTCGCGACGGGACTCCAAGAGACCCAGTACTTC.

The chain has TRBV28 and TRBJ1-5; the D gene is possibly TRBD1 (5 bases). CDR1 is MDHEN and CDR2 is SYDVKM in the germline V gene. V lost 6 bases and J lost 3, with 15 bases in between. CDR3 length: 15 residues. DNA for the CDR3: TGTGCCAGCAGAGCCAGTGGGGCACCCAATCAGCCCCAGCATTTT. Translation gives CASRASGAPNQPQHF.

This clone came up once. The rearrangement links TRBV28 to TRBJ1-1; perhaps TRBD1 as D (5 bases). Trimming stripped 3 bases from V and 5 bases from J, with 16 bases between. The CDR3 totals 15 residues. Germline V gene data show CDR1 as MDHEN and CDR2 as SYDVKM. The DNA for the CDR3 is TGTGCCAGCAGTTTTCTCCTCAGGGAGGGAACTGAAGCTTTCTTT. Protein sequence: CASSFLLREGTEAFF. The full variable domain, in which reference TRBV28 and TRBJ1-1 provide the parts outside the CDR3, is DVKVTQSSRYLVKRTGEKVFLECVQDMDHENMFWYRQDPGLGLRLIYFSYDVKMKEKGDIPEGYSVSREKKERFSLILESASTNQTSMYLCASSFLLREGTEAFFGQGTRLTVV.

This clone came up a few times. DNA for the CDR3: TGTGCCTGGGGGGCCTCCTACGAGCAGTACTTC. Amino acid sequence: CAWGASYEQYF. J is TRBJ2-7 and V is TRBV30; a weak D match, TRBD1 (5 bases). The V and J ends lost 5 bases and 0 bases respectively, with 5 bases between them. This CDR3 has 11 residues. Germline values: CDR1 GTSNPN, CDR2 SVGIG (reference sequence).

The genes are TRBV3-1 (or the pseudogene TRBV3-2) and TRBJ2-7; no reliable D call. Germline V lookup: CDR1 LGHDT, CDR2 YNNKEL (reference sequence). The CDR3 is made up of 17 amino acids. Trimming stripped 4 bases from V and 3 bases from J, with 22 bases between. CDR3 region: CASSRDHSLPKFYEQYF. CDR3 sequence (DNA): TGTGCCAGCAGCCGGGATCACTCCCTACCCAAGTTCTACGAGCAGTACTTC.

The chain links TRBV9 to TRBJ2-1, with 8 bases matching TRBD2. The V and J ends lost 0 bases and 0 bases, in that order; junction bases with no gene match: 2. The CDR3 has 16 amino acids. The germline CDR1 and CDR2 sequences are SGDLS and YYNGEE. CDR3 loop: CASSVGSGSSYNEQFF. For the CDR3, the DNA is TGTGCCAGCAGCGTAGGGAGCGGGAGCTCCTACAATGAGCAGTTCTTC. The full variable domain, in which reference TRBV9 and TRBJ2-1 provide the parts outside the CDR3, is DSGVTQTPKHLITATGQRVTLRCSPRSGDLSVYWYQQSLDQGLQFLIQYYNGEERAKGNILERFSAQQFPDLHSELNLSSLELGDSALYFCASSVGSGSSYNEQFFGPGTRLTVL.

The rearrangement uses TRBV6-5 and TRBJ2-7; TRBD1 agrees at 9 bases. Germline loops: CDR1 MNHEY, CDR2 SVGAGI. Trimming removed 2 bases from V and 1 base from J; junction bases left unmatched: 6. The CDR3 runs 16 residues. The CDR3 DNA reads TGTGCCAGCAGTTACATAGCAGGGACAGGGTCCTACGAGCAGTACTTC. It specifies CASSYIAGTGSYEQYF.

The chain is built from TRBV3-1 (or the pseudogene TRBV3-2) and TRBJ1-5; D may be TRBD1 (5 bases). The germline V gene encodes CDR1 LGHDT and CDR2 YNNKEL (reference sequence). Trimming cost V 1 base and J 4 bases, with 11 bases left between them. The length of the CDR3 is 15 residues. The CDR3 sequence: CASSQGSGQNQPQHF. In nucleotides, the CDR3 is TGTGCCAGCAGCCAAGGTTCAGGACAAAATCAGCCCCAGCATTTT.

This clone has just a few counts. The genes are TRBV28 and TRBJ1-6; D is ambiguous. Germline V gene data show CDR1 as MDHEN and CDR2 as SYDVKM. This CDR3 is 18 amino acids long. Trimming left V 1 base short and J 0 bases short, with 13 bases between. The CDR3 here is CASSLSRAFSSYNSPLHF. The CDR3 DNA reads TGTGCCAGCAGTTTATCTCGGGCTTTCAGCTCCTATAATTCACCCCTCCACTTT.

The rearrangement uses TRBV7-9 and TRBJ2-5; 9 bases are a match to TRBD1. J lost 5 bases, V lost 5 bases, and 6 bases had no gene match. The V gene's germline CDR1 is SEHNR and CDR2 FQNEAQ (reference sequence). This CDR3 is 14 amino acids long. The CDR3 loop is CASSIQGARETQYF. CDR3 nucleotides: TGTGCCAGCAGCATACAGGGGGCACGGGAGACCCAGTACTTC.

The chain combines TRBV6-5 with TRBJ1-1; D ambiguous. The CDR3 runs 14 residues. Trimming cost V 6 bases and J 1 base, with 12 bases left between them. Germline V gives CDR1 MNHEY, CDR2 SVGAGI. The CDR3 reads CASSRLGKNTEAFF. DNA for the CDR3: TGTGCCAGCAGCCGACTGGGAAAGAACACTGAAGCTTTCTTT.

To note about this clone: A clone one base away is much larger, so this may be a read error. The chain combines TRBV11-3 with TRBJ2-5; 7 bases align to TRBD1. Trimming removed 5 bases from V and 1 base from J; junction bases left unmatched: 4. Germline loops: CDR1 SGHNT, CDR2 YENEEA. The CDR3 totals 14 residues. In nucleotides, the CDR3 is TGTGCCAGCAGCCCGGGACAGTCCCAAGAGACCCAGTACTTC. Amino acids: CASSPGQSQETQYF.

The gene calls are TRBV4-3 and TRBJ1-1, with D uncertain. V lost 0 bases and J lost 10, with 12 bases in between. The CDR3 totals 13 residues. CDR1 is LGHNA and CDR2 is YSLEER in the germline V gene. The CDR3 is CASSQDRPRGAFF. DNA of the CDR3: TGCGCCAGCAGCCAAGACCGACCTCGGGGAGCTTTCTTT.

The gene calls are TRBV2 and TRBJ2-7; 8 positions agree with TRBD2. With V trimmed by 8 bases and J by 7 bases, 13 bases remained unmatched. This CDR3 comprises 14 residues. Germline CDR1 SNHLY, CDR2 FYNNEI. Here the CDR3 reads CASGFGREVGEQYF. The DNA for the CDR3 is TGTGCCAGCGGTTTCGGGCGGGAGGTGGGGGAGCAGTACTTC.

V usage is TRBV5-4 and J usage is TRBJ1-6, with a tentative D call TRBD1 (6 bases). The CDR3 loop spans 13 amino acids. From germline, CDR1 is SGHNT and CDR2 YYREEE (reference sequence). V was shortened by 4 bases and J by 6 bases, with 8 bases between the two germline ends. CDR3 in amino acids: CASSKGVNSPLHF. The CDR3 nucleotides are TGTGCCAGCAGCAAGGGGGTTAATTCACCCCTCCACTTT.

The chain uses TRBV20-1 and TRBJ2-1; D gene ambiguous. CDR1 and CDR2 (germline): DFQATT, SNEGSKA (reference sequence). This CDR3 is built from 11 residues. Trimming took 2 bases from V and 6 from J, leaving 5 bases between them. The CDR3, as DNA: TGCAGTGCTAGACTAGTCAATGAGCAGTTCTTC. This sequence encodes CSARLVNEQFF.